Detailed here is one T cell receptor (beta chain). The study drew participants aged about 18 to 89 years from approximately 23 US areas. Germline V lookup: CDR1 GTSNPN, CDR2 SVGIG (reference sequence). J lost 8 bases, V lost 5 bases, and 11 bases had no gene match. The CDR3 covers 14 residues. In the original processing: From reference gene primer amplification, estimates of nucleated cell counts were derived. The assay was immunoSEQ multiplex PCR, and TCRdb's table has in-frame clones only and misses some. V and J calls and clone size follow that table, whereas D and trimming were derived from the DNA. In the table there are about 180,000 clones, roughly 87% of which are singletons. This sample is drawn from a study of blood T cell repertoires in COVID-19. Turning to the study itself: Acute and convalescent COVID-19 specimens originated in the United States, Italy and Spain. T cells, B-cell-depleted T cells, or PBMCs provided the cDNA or gDNA that served as material.

The specimen was PBMCs or T cells enriched from blood (not recorded which). The chain employs TRBV30 and TRBJ1-4; 7 bases map to TRBD1. This clonotype was sampled from a woman in her forties with acute COVID-19. The chain's CDR3 is CAWDGTALGEKLFF. CDR3 nucleotides: TGTGCCTGGGACGGGACAGCCCTAGGGGAAAAACTGTTTTTT.